The entry that follows covers one TCR beta chain sequence. Reasons for excluding patients were uncontrolled infection, other autoimmune disease, pregnancy or lactation. The CDR3 regions of TCR beta were amplified from RNA transcripts. First-round RT-PCR targeting the TCR CDR3 was performed with the HTBI primer set. MiXCR, applied by TCRdb to the multiplex PCR reads, yields one record per CDR3 protein. The sample shows about 350,000 distinct CDR3 sequences, 15% to 20% of them seen only once. These data come from a study of T cells in Graves' hyperthyroidism and ophthalmopathy. For the study at large: Prior to any treatment, at the point of initial diagnosis, peripheral blood was collected.

V shed 2 bases, J shed 5 bases, and the junction held 6 bases outside the gene matches. CDR3 length equals 15 residues. Germline V gene data show CDR1 as MNHEY and CDR2 as SVGEGT. The sequenced sample was blood. The V gene is TRBV6-2 or TRBV6-3, the J gene TRBJ2-7, with 10 bases aligning to TRBD1. The receptor comes from a middle-aged woman with Graves' ophthalmopathy. The CDR3 reads CASSYGTGATNEQYF. As DNA, the CDR3 is TGTGCCAGCAGTTACGGGACAGGGGCGACCAACGAGCAGTACTTC.